This is a list of T cell receptor beta chains from one sample in a study of CD8+CD57+ T cells in acquired aplastic anemia. Each CDR3 protein is one row after TCRdb ran MiXCR on the reads. Of over 150,000 distinct CDR3 sequences in the sample, around 63% were seen once. Sequenced sample: sorted CD4+, CD8+, or CD8+CD57+ T cells (not recorded which) from PBMCs. The source is a human donor with aplastic anemia. CDR3s include the opening cysteine and the closing phenylalanine or tryptophan. The order of the fields is CDR3 protein, CDR3 DNA, V gene, J gene, D gene, clone size. D genes are given only for firm matches. The listing skips clone size in some rows; elsewhere it reads once, few, many or a size class.

cdr3_aa: CASSVGQGGETQYF; cdr3_nt: TGTGCCAGCAGCGTGGGACAGGGAGGTGAGACCCAGTACTTC; v_call: TRBV7-9; j_call: TRBJ2-5; d_call: TRBD1; clone_size: -
cdr3_aa: CASSLDDRLTTFF; cdr3_nt: TGTGCCAGCAGCTTAGATGATAGATTGACGACTTTCTTT; v_call: TRBV7-8; j_call: TRBJ1-1; d_call: -; clone_size: -
cdr3_aa: CASSERRGRATYNEQFF; cdr3_nt: TGTGCCAGCAGTGAAAGGAGGGGTCGGGCAACCTACAATGAGCAGTTCTTC; v_call: TRBV25-1; j_call: TRBJ2-1; d_call: -; clone_size: -
cdr3_aa: CSADGMNTIYF; cdr3_nt: TGCAGCGCGGACGGAATGAACACCATATATTTT; v_call: TRBV29-1; j_call: TRBJ1-3; d_call: -; clone_size: once
cdr3_aa: CATSTANSNQPQHF; cdr3_nt: TGTGCCACCAGCACGGCGAATAGCAATCAGCCCCAGCATTTT; v_call: TRBV15; j_call: TRBJ1-5; d_call: -; clone_size: -
cdr3_aa: CASTGTSGVRTDTQYF; cdr3_nt: TGTGCCAGCACGGGGACTAGCGGGGTTCGCACAGATACGCAGTATTTT; v_call: TRBV12-3/TRBV12-4; j_call: TRBJ2-3; d_call: TRBD2; clone_size: many
cdr3_aa: CSGDRGLADSYEHYF; cdr3_nt: TGCAGTGGTGACAGGGGGCTAGCGGATTCCTACGAGCATTACTTC; v_call: TRBV20-1; j_call: TRBJ2-7; d_call: TRBD1; clone_size: -
cdr3_aa: CASSLYSTTEAFF; cdr3_nt: TGTGCCAGCAGTTTGTACAGTACCACTGAAGCTTTCTTT; v_call: TRBV27; j_call: TRBJ1-1; d_call: -; clone_size: many
cdr3_aa: CASSEGGLAEQSGSGTQYF; cdr3_nt: TGCGCCAGCAGTGAGGGGGGACTAGCGGAGCAGTCCGGGAGCGGGACCCAGTACTTC; v_call: TRBV10-1; j_call: TRBJ2-5; d_call: TRBD2; clone_size: -
cdr3_aa: CSARPRGGYTF; cdr3_nt: TGCAGTGCTAGACCGAGGGGGGGCTACACCTTC; v_call: TRBV20-1; j_call: TRBJ1-2; d_call: -; clone_size: -
cdr3_aa: CASRKTGSNEQFF; cdr3_nt: TGTGCCAGCAGGAAGACAGGGTCCAATGAGCAGTTCTTC; v_call: TRBV25-1; j_call: TRBJ2-1; d_call: TRBD1; clone_size: -
cdr3_aa: CASSLDGGRAGELFF; cdr3_nt: TGCGCCAGCAGCTTGGATGGCGGGAGGGCCGGGGAGCTGTTTTTT; v_call: TRBV7-8; j_call: TRBJ2-2; d_call: TRBD2; clone_size: -
cdr3_aa: CASSIRDGLNQPQHF; cdr3_nt: TGCGCCAGCAGCATCCGGGACGGGCTCAATCAGCCCCAGCATTTT; v_call: TRBV4-1; j_call: TRBJ1-5; d_call: -; clone_size: many
cdr3_aa: CASSLGTGPSDTQYF; cdr3_nt: TGCGCCAGCAGCTTGGGTACAGGTCCCTCAGATACGCAGTATTTT; v_call: TRBV5-1; j_call: TRBJ2-3; d_call: -; clone_size: few
cdr3_aa: CASSQGAVGTEAFF; cdr3_nt: TGCGCCAGCAGCCAGGGGGCGGTGGGCACTGAAGCTTTCTTT; v_call: TRBV4-1; j_call: TRBJ1-1; d_call: -; clone_size: many
cdr3_aa: CATQDGTSSNEQFF; cdr3_nt: TGTGCCACACAAGACGGGACTAGCAGCAATGAGCAGTTCTTC; v_call: TRBV7-9; j_call: TRBJ2-1; d_call: TRBD2; clone_size: many
cdr3_aa: CAGSDQGETDTQYF; cdr3_nt: TGTGCCGGCAGCGACCAGGGGGAGACAGATACGCAGTATTTT; v_call: TRBV24-1; j_call: TRBJ2-3; d_call: TRBD1; clone_size: -
cdr3_aa: CASSTEGSYNSPLHF; cdr3_nt: TGTGCCAGTAGTACAGAAGGGTCCTATAATTCACCCCTCCACTTT; v_call: TRBV19; j_call: TRBJ1-6; d_call: -; clone_size: -
cdr3_aa: CSARGIAGDQETQYF; cdr3_nt: TGCAGTGCTAGGGGGATAGCGGGGGACCAAGAGACCCAGTACTTC; v_call: TRBV20-1; j_call: TRBJ2-5; d_call: TRBD2; clone_size: -
cdr3_aa: CASSAGGGLNTGELFF; cdr3_nt: TGTGCCAGCAGTGCGGGCGGAGGTTTGAACACCGGGGAGCTGTTTTTT; v_call: TRBV2; j_call: TRBJ2-2; d_call: -; clone_size: -
cdr3_aa: CASTSWTGDSATKQYF; cdr3_nt: TGTGCCAGCACCTCCTGGACAGGGGACTCTGCGACGAAGCAGTACTTC; v_call: TRBV2; j_call: TRBJ2-7; d_call: TRBD1; clone_size: -
cdr3_aa: CAWGGTHTGELFF; cdr3_nt: TGTGCCTGGGGCGGGACTCACACCGGGGAGCTGTTTTTT; v_call: TRBV30; j_call: TRBJ2-2; d_call: -; clone_size: -
cdr3_aa: CASSKSGGTEAFF; cdr3_nt: TGTGCCAGTAGTAAGTCGGGGGGCACTGAAGCTTTCTTT; v_call: TRBV19; j_call: TRBJ1-1; d_call: -; clone_size: many
cdr3_aa: CASSGTGQGYEQYF; cdr3_nt: TGCGCCAGCAGCGGAACGGGACAGGGTTACGAGCAGTACTTC; v_call: TRBV5-1; j_call: TRBJ2-7; d_call: TRBD1; clone_size: -
cdr3_aa: CASSRWRGTSPLHF; cdr3_nt: TGTGCCAGCAGCCGTTGGAGAGGGACTTCACCCCTCCACTTT; v_call: TRBV7-2; j_call: TRBJ1-6; d_call: -; clone_size: -
cdr3_aa: CASSLSYQPQHF; cdr3_nt: TGTGCCAGCAGTTTAAGTTATCAGCCCCAGCATTTT; v_call: TRBV12-3/TRBV12-4; j_call: TRBJ1-5; d_call: -; clone_size: -
cdr3_aa: CASRPRTGGHGNTIYF; cdr3_nt: TGTGCCAGCAGACCAAGGACAGGGGGGCATGGAAACACCATATATTTT; v_call: TRBV7-6; j_call: TRBJ1-3; d_call: TRBD1; clone_size: -
cdr3_aa: CASSLVQGAFYEQYF; cdr3_nt: TGCGCCAGCAGCTTGGTCCAGGGGGCATTCTACGAGCAGTACTTC; v_call: TRBV5-1; j_call: TRBJ2-7; d_call: TRBD1; clone_size: -
cdr3_aa: CSVGTPVSSYNEQFF; cdr3_nt: TGCAGCGTTGGGACCCCAGTGAGCTCCTACAATGAGCAGTTCTTC; v_call: TRBV29-1; j_call: TRBJ2-1; d_call: -; clone_size: -
cdr3_aa: CASSWSETDYEQYF; cdr3_nt: TGTGCCAGCAGTTGGAGCGAGACCGACTACGAGCAGTACTTC; v_call: TRBV6-6; j_call: TRBJ2-7; d_call: -; clone_size: -
cdr3_aa: CASSPGAGHPVYEQYF; cdr3_nt: TGTGCCAGCAGCCCGGGGGCGGGACACCCCGTCTACGAGCAGTACTTC; v_call: TRBV9; j_call: TRBJ2-7; d_call: -; clone_size: few
cdr3_aa: CATKVSGANVLTF; cdr3_nt: TGTGCCACCAAGGTTTCTGGGGCCAACGTCCTGACTTTC; v_call: TRBV15; j_call: TRBJ2-6; d_call: -; clone_size: -
cdr3_aa: CAVSESLGQGNQPQHF; cdr3_nt: TGTGCCGTCAGTGAGTCCCTGGGACAGGGCAATCAGCCCCAGCATTTT; v_call: TRBV10-3; j_call: TRBJ1-5; d_call: TRBD1; clone_size: -
cdr3_aa: CSARGQTGGRYEQYF; cdr3_nt: TGCAGTGCCAGGGGACAGACAGGGGGTCGCTACGAGCAGTACTTC; v_call: TRBV20-1; j_call: TRBJ2-7; d_call: TRBD1; clone_size: -
cdr3_aa: CATSDAGGEHEAFF; cdr3_nt: TGTGCCACCAGTGATGCGGGGGGGGAGCATGAAGCTTTCTTT; v_call: TRBV24-1; j_call: TRBJ1-1; d_call: -; clone_size: -
cdr3_aa: CAISESGTATDTQYF; cdr3_nt: TGTGCCATCAGTGAATCGGGGACAGCCACAGATACGCAGTATTTT; v_call: TRBV6-1; j_call: TRBJ2-3; d_call: TRBD1; clone_size: -
cdr3_aa: CASSLHRLNTEAFF; cdr3_nt: TGTGCCAGCAGCTTGCACAGGTTGAACACTGAAGCTTTCTTT; v_call: TRBV7-6; j_call: TRBJ1-1; d_call: -; clone_size: many
cdr3_aa: CASSGTSGSETQYF; cdr3_nt: TGTGCCAGCAGCGGCACTAGCGGGAGTGAGACCCAGTACTTC; v_call: TRBV9; j_call: TRBJ2-5; d_call: TRBD2; clone_size: -
cdr3_aa: CSAREGQMWETQYF; cdr3_nt: TGCAGTGCTAGAGAGGGACAGATGTGGGAGACCCAGTACTTC; v_call: TRBV20-1; j_call: TRBJ2-5; d_call: TRBD1; clone_size: many
cdr3_aa: CSAEAQGIYNEQLF; cdr3_nt: TGCAGTGCGGAGGCACAGGGAATCTACAATGAGCAGCTCTTC; v_call: TRBV20-1; j_call: TRBJ2-1; d_call: -; clone_size: -
cdr3_aa: CASRLDTTEETQYF; cdr3_nt: TGTGCCAGCAGATTAGATACGACCGAAGAGACCCAGTACTTC; v_call: TRBV2; j_call: TRBJ2-5; d_call: -; clone_size: -
cdr3_aa: CASSPGTVYEQYF; cdr3_nt: TGTGCCAGCAGTCCAGGGACAGTTTACGAGCAGTACTTC; v_call: TRBV27; j_call: TRBJ2-7; d_call: TRBD1; clone_size: many
cdr3_aa: CAISDQNQPQHF; cdr3_nt: TGTGCCATCAGTGACCAAAATCAGCCCCAGCATTTT; v_call: TRBV10-3; j_call: TRBJ1-5; d_call: -; clone_size: -
cdr3_aa: CATSAQEGSYEQYF; cdr3_nt: TGTGCCACCAGTGCACAGGAAGGATCCTACGAGCAGTACTTC; v_call: TRBV24-1; j_call: TRBJ2-7; d_call: -; clone_size: -
cdr3_aa: CASSQEFRGGSSYEQYF; cdr3_nt: TGTGCCAGCAGCCAAGAGTTCCGGGGCGGGAGCTCCTACGAGCAGTACTTC; v_call: TRBV4-2; j_call: TRBJ2-7; d_call: TRBD2; clone_size: many
cdr3_aa: CASSPHTDTQYF; cdr3_nt: TGTGCCAGCAGCCCCCACACAGATACGCAGTATTTT; v_call: TRBV7-8; j_call: TRBJ2-3; d_call: -; clone_size: -
cdr3_aa: CASSGPGTANTGELFF; cdr3_nt: TGTGCCAGCAGTGGACCCGGGACAGCGAACACCGGGGAGCTGTTTTTT; v_call: TRBV12-3/TRBV12-4; j_call: TRBJ2-2; d_call: TRBD1; clone_size: many
cdr3_aa: CASSFGQGTGELFF; cdr3_nt: TGCGCCAGCAGCTTTGGACAGGGCACCGGGGAGCTGTTTTTT; v_call: TRBV4-3; j_call: TRBJ2-2; d_call: TRBD1; clone_size: few
cdr3_aa: CSARDPARSAMVVDEQFF; cdr3_nt: TGCAGTGCTAGAGATCCGGCGAGAAGCGCGATGGTTGTCGATGAGCAGTTCTTC; v_call: TRBV20-1; j_call: TRBJ2-1; d_call: -; clone_size: -
cdr3_aa: CASSSSGERNEQYF; cdr3_nt: TGTGCCAGCAGCAGCTCGGGGGAACGGAACGAGCAGTACTTC; v_call: TRBV7-9; j_call: TRBJ2-7; d_call: -; clone_size: -
cdr3_aa: CASSSGHPEKLFF; cdr3_nt: TGCGCCAGCAGCTCAGGACATCCCGAAAAACTGTTTTTT; v_call: TRBV5-1; j_call: TRBJ1-4; d_call: -; clone_size: -
cdr3_aa: CASSFTVVGEQFF; cdr3_nt: TGTGCCAGCAGCTTCACGGTAGTCGGGGAGCAGTTCTTC; v_call: TRBV7-9; j_call: TRBJ2-1; d_call: -; clone_size: -
cdr3_aa: CASTFWGPGFTEAFF; cdr3_nt: TGTGCCAGCACCTTCTGGGGGCCAGGGTTCACTGAAGCTTTCTTT; v_call: TRBV2; j_call: TRBJ1-1; d_call: -; clone_size: -
cdr3_aa: CSLRGRVQETQYF; cdr3_nt: TGCAGCCTCAGGGGGAGGGTCCAAGAGACCCAGTACTTC; v_call: TRBV20-1; j_call: TRBJ2-5; d_call: -; clone_size: -
cdr3_aa: CASSLEYSHQETQYF; cdr3_nt: TGTGCCAGCAGCTTAGAGTACAGCCACCAAGAGACCCAGTACTTC; v_call: TRBV11-2; j_call: TRBJ2-5; d_call: -; clone_size: many
cdr3_aa: CAISDRTGEQYF; cdr3_nt: TGTGCCATCAGTGACCGCACGGGGGAGCAGTACTTC; v_call: TRBV10-3; j_call: TRBJ2-7; d_call: -; clone_size: once
cdr3_aa: CSVGGGEQYF; cdr3_nt: TGCAGCGTTGGGGGGGGCGAGCAGTACTTC; v_call: TRBV29-1; j_call: TRBJ2-7; d_call: TRBD2; clone_size: -
cdr3_aa: CATSRPRDRVTGELFF; cdr3_nt: TGTGCCACCAGCCGACCTCGGGACAGGGTTACCGGGGAGCTGTTTTTT; v_call: TRBV15; j_call: TRBJ2-2; d_call: TRBD1; clone_size: -
cdr3_aa: CASSSGTRTDTQYF; cdr3_nt: TGTGCCAGCAGCAGCGGGACTCGCACAGATACGCAGTATTTT; v_call: TRBV2; j_call: TRBJ2-3; d_call: TRBD2; clone_size: -